Shown below are 26 T cell receptor beta chains from a single sample sequenced in a study of cytotoxic CD8 clonotypes in ibrutinib-treated CLL. Method: immunoSEQ multiplex PCR; TCRdb's copy keeps in-frame clones and lacks some. The table shows more than 140,000 clones, with approximately 80% occurring only once. The material sequenced was PBMCs, taken after 12 months of ibrutinib treatment. These receptors were taken from a human donor with chronic lymphocytic leukemia.

The chain links TRBV29-1 to TRBJ2-2; unclear D gene. The CDR3 is 13 residues long. The germline V gene has CDR1 SQVTM and CDR2 ANQGSEA. The V and J ends lost 3 bases and 4 bases respectively, with 9 bases between them. CDR3: CSVDSLTTGELFF. The CDR3 DNA follows: TGCAGCGTTGATTCTCTAACCACCGGGGAGCTGTTTTTT.

The V call is TRBV2, the J call TRBJ1-1; no firm D call. In germline, CDR1 is SNHLY, CDR2 FYNNEI. Trimming stripped 2 bases from V and 4 bases from J, with 14 bases between. The CDR3 contains 15 residues. The CDR3 here is CASSESSVGFTEAFF. CDR3 sequence (DNA): TGTGCCAGCAGTGAATCTTCCGTTGGGTTCACTGAAGCTTTCTTT.

The V gene is TRBV6-5, the J gene TRBJ1-2; no firm D call. From germline, CDR1 is MNHEY and CDR2 SVGAGI. The CDR3 loop spans 13 amino acids. The V gene lost 2 bases and the J gene lost 8 bases, with 12 bases spanning the gap. Here the CDR3 reads CASSYRQTMGYTF. The CDR3 DNA reads TGTGCCAGCAGTTACCGGCAGACGATGGGCTACACCTTC.

The chain uses TRBV29-1 and TRBJ2-7, with D perhaps matching TRBD2 (6 bases). CDR1 and CDR2 (germline): SQVTM, ANQGSEA. Trimming cost V 5 bases and J 7 bases, with 21 bases left between them. The CDR3 has 14 amino acids. The CDR3 bases are TGCAGCGTTAAAACCGGGACGGTTGGAGGGGAGCAGTACTTC. Translation: CSVKTGTVGGEQYF.

The table lists this clone with a few counts. The CDR3 coding sequence is TGTGCCAGCAGGGACACAGGGACAGGAGGCGAGCAGTACTTC. Translated: CASRDTGTGGEQYF. The chain has TRBV2 and TRBJ2-7; 8 nucleotides line up with TRBD1. The CDR3 extends over 14 amino acids. V shed 6 bases, J shed 6 bases, and the junction held 10 bases outside the gene matches. Germline assignment: CDR1 SNHLY and CDR2 FYNNEI.

This clone came up many times. The rearrangement links TRBV29-1 to TRBJ1-5; D gene ambiguous. Trimming cost V 3 bases and J 5 bases, with 14 bases left between them. The CDR3 runs 14 residues. Germline V gene data show CDR1 as SQVTM and CDR2 as ANQGSEA. This CDR3 reads CSVDKRWNDQPQHF. The CDR3 nucleotides are TGCAGCGTTGATAAGCGCTGGAACGATCAGCCCCAGCATTTT. The full variable domain, completed using reference TRBV29-1 and TRBJ1-5, is SAVISQKPSRDICQRGTSLTIQCQVDSQVTMMFWYRQQPGQSLTLIATANQGSEATYESGFVIDKFPISRPNLTFSTLTVSNMSPEDSSIYLCSVDKRWNDQPQHFGDGTRLSIL.

The V gene is TRBV11-2, the J gene TRBJ1-2; 7 bases fit TRBD1. Germline V gene sequence: CDR1 SGHAT, CDR2 FQNNGV. This CDR3 region has 14 residues. V was pared by 5 bases and J by 3 bases, with 6 bases of the junction left unmatched. CDR3 nucleotides: TGTGCCAGCAGCGTGAATCAGGGGGACTATGGCTACACCTTC. Translation gives CASSVNQGDYGYTF.

The CDR3 reads CASSFWESAGELFF. CDR3 nucleotide sequence: TGTGCCAGCAGCTTCTGGGAATCGGCCGGGGAGCTGTTTTTT. The chain links TRBV13 to TRBJ2-2; D call uncertain. This CDR3 has 14 residues. V lost 3 bases and J lost 6, with 11 bases in between. The V gene's germline CDR1 is PRHDT and CDR2 FYEKMQ (reference sequence).

Here the CDR3 DNA reads TGTGCCAGCAGTTTTTCAGCTATAAAGACCTCCTACGAGCAGTACTTC. The encoded protein is CASSFSAIKTSYEQYF. This chain joins TRBV28 and TRBJ2-7, with no clear D. The V gene lost 3 bases and the J gene lost 0 bases, with 15 bases spanning the gap. Per the germline V gene, CDR1 is MDHEN and CDR2 is SYDVKM. This CDR3 has 16 residues.

In its sample, this clone was seen a few times. J is TRBJ1-2 and V is TRBV20-1, with D perhaps matching TRBD1 (5 bases). The germline V gene encodes CDR1 DFQATT and CDR2 SNEGSKA (reference sequence). Between the trimmed V and J ends, which lost 4 bases and 5 bases, there was a span of 8 bases. This CDR3 is built from 11 residues. This chain's CDR3 is CSAMTEYGYTF. In DNA form, the CDR3 reads TGCAGTGCTATGACAGAATATGGCTACACCTTC.

Only a few counts were recorded for this clone. The V and J genes are TRBV5-1 and TRBJ1-1; a possible D gene is TRBD1 (6 bases). The length of the CDR3 is 13 residues. Trimming pared 4 bases from V and 5 bases from J, leaving 12 bases between. Germline V gene lookup returns CDR1 SGHRS and CDR2 YFSETQ. The CDR3 DNA sequence: TGCGCCAGCAGCGGCAGCCAGGGGACTGAAGCTTTCTTT. This gives the protein CASSGSQGTEAFF.

The rearrangement joins TRBV2 to TRBJ1-2; D remains ambiguous. The germline V gene has CDR1 SNHLY and CDR2 FYNNEI. The V end was cut by 6 bases, the J end by 7 bases, with 15 bases between. The CDR3 totals 13 residues. In nucleotides, the CDR3 is TGTGCCAGCAGGAGGGTCCTTACCTCTGGCTACACCTTC. This codes for CASRRVLTSGYTF.

The genes are TRBV5-6 and TRBJ2-1; D gene uncertain. The CDR3 consists of 13 residues. V dropped 2 bases and J dropped 7 bases, with 10 bases sitting between them. Germline CDR1 SGHDT, CDR2 YYEEEE. The CDR3 protein is CASSFSPTNEQFF. CDR3 nucleotide sequence: TGTGCCAGCAGCTTTTCCCCTACGAATGAGCAGTTCTTC.

The chain has TRBV4-3 and TRBJ2-4; D possibly corresponds to TRBD1 (5 bases). Germline V CDR1 and CDR2: LGHNA, YSLEER. The CDR3 extends over 18 amino acids. With 0 bases removed from V and 1 base from J, the gap between germline ends came to 16 bases. The CDR3 DNA is TGCGCCAGCAGCCAAGAGGCCTCCCAGGGTGCGGCCAAAAACATTCAGTACTTC. Encoded protein: CASSQEASQGAAKNIQYF.

The chain carries TRBV27 and TRBJ1-1; D is unresolved. The germline V gene has CDR1 MNHEY and CDR2 SMNVEV (reference sequence). The CDR3 extends over 14 amino acids. Trimming left V 7 bases short and J 11 bases short, with 23 bases between. The CDR3 nucleotides are TGTGCCAGCACACCCCTCGGGGAAAAATTTCGTGCTTTCTTT. This encodes CASTPLGEKFRAFF.

As to this clone: The germline gene is not matched at one end of the junction; a read error may be the cause. The rearrangement joins TRBV11-2 to TRBJ2-1; 8 nucleotides line up with TRBD1. Germline V gene data show CDR1 as SGHAT and CDR2 as FQNNGV. This CDR3 has 13 amino acids. The CDR3 region has the DNA TGTGCCAGCAGCCCCCCCCACCGGACAGGGCGAATCTTC. It encodes CASSPPHRTGRIF.

The rearrangement links TRBV7-2 to TRBJ2-5; D might be TRBD2 (6 bases). The length of the CDR3 is 12 residues. Germline lookup yields CDR1 SGHTA and CDR2 FQGNSA. Trimming shortened V by 9 bases and J by 5 bases, and 13 bases separated the two germline ends. In DNA, the CDR3 is TGTGCCAGTCGAACGGGGAGGGAGACCCAGTACTTC. Its translation is CASRTGRETQYF.

The chain recombines TRBV11-1 with TRBJ2-3; TRBD2 matches 9 bases. Trimming took 4 bases from V and 4 from J; bases not matched to a gene: 6. Germline CDR1 is SGHAT and CDR2 is FQDESV (reference sequence). The CDR3 runs 15 residues. The CDR3 loop is CASSSAGTSPDTQYF. CDR3 sequence (DNA): TGTGCCAGCAGCTCGGCGGGGACTAGCCCAGATACGCAGTATTTT.

V gene TRBV6-1 combines with J gene TRBJ2-7, with D possibly being TRBD2 (6 bases). The CDR3 consists of 17 residues. Germline loops: CDR1 MNHNS, CDR2 SASEGT. The V end was cut by 0 bases, the J end by 2 bases, with 17 bases between. This CDR3 reads CASSEAFWEAGAYEQYF. In DNA, the CDR3 is TGTGCCAGCAGTGAAGCTTTTTGGGAGGCCGGGGCCTACGAGCAGTACTTC.

This clone has only a few counts. The V and J genes are TRBV30 and TRBJ1-2; D might be TRBD1 (6 bases). V shed 3 bases and J shed 7 bases, with 15 bases lying between them. From germline, CDR1 is GTSNPN and CDR2 SVGIG (reference sequence). The CDR3 is made up of 13 amino acids. The CDR3 nucleotides read TGTGCCTGGAGCCTGAGAACAGGGATTGGCTACACCTTC. Its protein product is CAWSLRTGIGYTF.

This sequence joins TRBV27 and TRBJ2-3; D tentatively fits TRBD1 or TRBD2 (6 bases each). Germline V CDR1 and CDR2: MNHEY, SMNVEV (reference sequence). V shed 8 bases and J shed 5 bases, with 26 bases lying between them. The CDR3 consists of 17 residues. The CDR3 DNA sequence: TGTGCCAGCGCCTTGGGTTATAGAAGGGGGGCCGGAGATACGCAGTATTTT. It yields the protein CASALGYRRGAGDTQYF.

The V and J genes are TRBV7-9 and TRBJ2-3; D might be TRBD2 (6 bases). The length of the CDR3 is 15 residues. Trimming removed 1 base from V and 4 bases from J, with 12 bases in between. Germline V gene data show CDR1 as SEHNR and CDR2 as FQNEAQ (reference sequence). This CDR3 is CASSLDSRDPDTQYF. CDR3 coding DNA: TGTGCCAGCAGCTTAGATTCGCGGGATCCAGATACGCAGTATTTT.

The V and J genes are TRBV28 and TRBJ2-6; D may be TRBD2 (5 bases). This CDR3 is 13 amino acids long. Per the germline V gene, CDR1 is MDHEN and CDR2 is SYDVKM. Trimming removed 8 bases from V and 4 bases from J, with 9 bases in between. The CDR3 loop reads CASRIAGANVLTF. CDR3 nucleotide sequence: TGTGCCAGCCGCATAGCGGGGGCCAACGTCCTGACTTTC.

The V gene is TRBV6-1, the J gene TRBJ1-4; the D gene is possibly TRBD1 (6 bases). Germline V CDR1 and CDR2: MNHNS, SASEGT. The CDR3 is made up of 16 amino acids. V was cut by 1 base and J by 8 bases, with 17 bases left in between. The CDR3: CASSEEGTGSKEKLFF. DNA for the CDR3: TGTGCCAGCAGTGAAGAGGGTACAGGGTCGAAGGAAAAACTGTTTTTT.

V gene TRBV11-2 combines with J gene TRBJ2-5, with 8 bases identical to TRBD2. Trimming at V came to 3 bases and at J to 3 bases, leaving 0 bases not matched to a gene. Germline V gives CDR1 SGHAT, CDR2 FQNNGV. This CDR3 spans 13 amino acids. The CDR3 DNA reads TGTGCCAGCAGCTTTAGCGGGGAAGAGACCCAGTACTTC. This encodes CASSFSGEETQYF.

The chain links TRBV30 to TRBJ1-4; 7 bases are shared with TRBD1. V lost 3 bases to trimming and J lost 10 bases; unmatched junction nucleotides: 5. CDR3 length: 12 residues. The germline V gene encodes CDR1 GTSNPN and CDR2 SVGIG (reference sequence). CDR3 sequence reads: CAWRLDRRKLFF. CDR3 in DNA: TGTGCCTGGAGGCTGGACAGGCGAAAACTGTTTTTT.